The subject of this entry is one T cell receptor beta chain. Its antigen remains unknown. The junction does not match germline at one end; this may be a read error. This CDR3 is also generated by other DNA sequences in the sample. The data were obtained in a study of cytomegalovirus exposure and HLA in healthy donors. General study points: In vitro assays verified that three CMV-associated chains recognized CMV antigens specifically. An apparent linkage of common viral pathogens to several of the most significant clusters emerged in a later analysis. Previously analyzed data showed that most TCR beta V segments were productive at a frequency of about 90% or about 30%.

A multiplex PCR was run with 60 Vbeta primers and 13 Jbeta primers. Repertoires were generated with immunoSEQ multiplex PCR, while TCRdb's copy carries only in-frame clones and drops some. The data contain roughly 100,000 clones, 65% to 80% of them seen just once; the ten biggest clones take up 1.5% to 2%. CDR3 length: 14 amino acids. The germline gives CDR1 MNHEY, CDR2 SVGAGI. The sample consisted of PBMCs. The sequence came from a woman aged 40-49 years in good health and CMV-seronegative. This sequence joins TRBV6-5 and TRBJ1-4, with D possibly matching TRBD1 (5 bases). CDR3 in DNA: TGCGCCAGCAGTTACGGGTCGGGGGGGGAAAAACTGTTTTTT. Translating gives CASSYGSGGEKLFF.